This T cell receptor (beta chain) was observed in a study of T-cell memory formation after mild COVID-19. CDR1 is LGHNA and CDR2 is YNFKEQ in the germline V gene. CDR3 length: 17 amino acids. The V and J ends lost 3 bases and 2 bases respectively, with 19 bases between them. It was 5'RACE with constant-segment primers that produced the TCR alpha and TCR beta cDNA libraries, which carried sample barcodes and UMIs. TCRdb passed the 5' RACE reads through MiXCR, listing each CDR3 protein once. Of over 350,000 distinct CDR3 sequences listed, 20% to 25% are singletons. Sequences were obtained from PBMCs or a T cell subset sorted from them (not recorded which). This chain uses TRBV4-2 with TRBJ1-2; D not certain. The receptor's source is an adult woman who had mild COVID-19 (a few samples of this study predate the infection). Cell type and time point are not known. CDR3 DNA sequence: TGTGCCAGCAGCCACGAGATCTCGGCAGGATCAAACTATGGCTACACCTTC. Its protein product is CASSHEISAGSNYGYTF.